The rows below give T cell receptor beta chains drawn from one sample of a study of shared clonotypes between healthy human individuals. TCRdb's copy holds only in-frame clones and misses some; the assay was immunoSEQ multiplex PCR. Among some 600,000 clones listed, approximately 96% were seen once. Specimen: naive CD8+ T cells sorted from blood. The receptor set was obtained from a woman aged 30 to 39 in good health. Both conserved end residues are part of each CDR3. Each record gives: D gene, J gene, V gene, clone size, CDR3 protein, CDR3 DNA. D genes are given only for firm matches. Not all rows give a size; the values are once, few, many and, for expanded clones, a class.

TRBD1,TRBJ1-5,TRBV19,-,CASSPNRGSNQPQHF,TGTGCCAGTAGTCCAAACAGGGGCAGCAATCAGCCCCAGCATTTT
-,TRBJ1-5,TRBV27,-,CASSLSRTLNQPQHF,TGTGCCAGCAGTTTAAGTAGGACATTGAATCAGCCCCAGCATTTT
TRBD2,TRBJ2-3,TRBV12-5,-,CASGFHLAGGITDTQYF,TGTGCTAGTGGTTTTCATCTAGCGGGAGGGATCACAGATACGCAGTATTTT
-,TRBJ2-2,TRBV6-5,-,CASSPDTATGELFF,TGTGCCAGCAGCCCCGACACCGCCACCGGGGAGCTGTTTTTT
-,TRBJ2-7,TRBV27,-,CASFQDPYEQYF,TGTGCCAGCTTCCAGGACCCTTACGAGCAGTACTTC
-,TRBJ1-2,TRBV30,-,CARGYRRGYTF,TGTGCCCGCGGGTACAGGAGAGGCTACACCTTC
TRBD1,TRBJ1-1,TRBV13,-,CASSFGTGGLNTEAFF,TGTGCCAGCAGCTTTGGTACAGGGGGCTTGAACACTGAAGCTTTCTTT
TRBD1,TRBJ1-2,TRBV6-1,-,CASSEGDSPGYGYTF,TGTGCCAGCAGTGAAGGGGACAGTCCCGGCTATGGCTACACCTTC
TRBD2,TRBJ2-1,TRBV7-2,once,CASSLLAGGYNEQFF,TGTGCCAGCAGCTTATTAGCGGGAGGGTACAATGAGCAGTTCTTC
TRBD1,TRBJ1-2,TRBV7-9,-,CASSLGQGVHGYTF,TGTGCCAGCAGCCTAGGACAGGGGGTTCATGGCTACACCTTC
-,TRBJ2-7,TRBV4-1,-,CASSQGRAYEQYF,TGCGCCAGCAGCCAAGGTCGGGCTTACGAGCAGTACTTC
-,TRBJ2-4,TRBV2,-,CASEQNLAKNIQYF,TGTGCCAGCGAACAGAACCTAGCCAAAAACATTCAGTACTTC
-,TRBJ2-7,TRBV11-1,-,CASSLPETYEQYF,TGTGCCAGCAGCTTACCCGAGACCTACGAGCAGTACTTC
-,TRBJ1-2,TRBV19,-,CASMDRSYGYTF,TGTGCCAGTATGGACAGAAGCTATGGCTACACCTTC
TRBD2,TRBJ2-1,TRBV7-9,-,CASSLVAGSHNEQFF,TGTGCCAGCAGCTTAGTAGCGGGTTCTCACAATGAGCAGTTCTTC
TRBD2,TRBJ2-5,TRBV5-6,-,CASSLVLAGAETQYF,TGTGCCAGCAGCTTGGTACTAGCGGGAGCAGAGACCCAGTACTTC
-,TRBJ1-5,TRBV10-2,few,CASSPWENQPQHF,TGCGCCAGCAGTCCTTGGGAGAATCAGCCCCAGCATTTT
TRBD1,TRBJ2-5,TRBV6-1,-,CASIENRGLETQYF,TGTGCCAGCATCGAGAACAGGGGGCTAGAGACCCAGTACTTC
TRBD2,TRBJ2-7,TRBV28,-,CASRPRLAGVYEQYF,TGTGCCAGCAGACCTCGACTAGCGGGAGTATACGAGCAGTACTTC
TRBD1,TRBJ2-7,TRBV7-8,once,CASSHRTGREQYF,TGTGCCAGCAGCCATCGGACAGGGCGCGAGCAGTACTTC
-,TRBJ1-1,TRBV10-2,-,CASREDRNTEAFF,TGCGCCAGCAGAGAGGACAGGAACACTGAAGCTTTCTTT
-,TRBJ2-7,TRBV6-1,-,CASSEAQVPTYEQYF,TGTGCCAGCAGTGAGGCACAGGTACCCACCTACGAGCAGTACTTC
-,TRBJ2-7,TRBV13,-,CASSLDQAYEQYF,TGTGCCAGCAGCTTGGACCAGGCCTACGAGCAGTACTTC